Sequencing of this TCR beta chain was carried out in a study of shared clonotypes between healthy human individuals (dated by TCRdb to 2018 to 2020). In the study overall: A few men and two women, aged 18 to 49 years, made up the cohort. For each donor, CD4 naive and CD4 memory were each given three plates, CD8 naive was given two plates, and CD8 memory was given one plate. The study deeply sequenced blood TCR repertoires of five healthy adults to estimate repertoire size and the extent of clonotype sharing between individuals. Libraries were prepared and TCR repertoires were sequenced by different laboratories using diverse techniques, in order to increase sequencing depth and limit assay-specific biases. Leukapheresis yielded between about 0.85 and 10 billion PBMCs per donor. Study-level results and caveats: Higher generation probabilities were observed for clonotypes shared by all four sorted-subset donors than for non-shared clonotypes. Sampling was restricted to blood, and TCR repertoires in tissues likely differ from the TCR repertoires found in blood. Sharing across several donors was observed for around 5% of naive CD4, around 3.5% of naive CD8, 2% to 2.5% of memory CD4, and approximately 0.41% of memory CD8 clonotypes. Rarefaction of sorted-subset datasets indicated incomplete sequencing despite the large sequencing depth. Naive subsets generally had larger estimated clonotype richness than memory subsets. Pairwise subsampling indicated that sequencing depth was expected to affect the degree of clonotype sharing among donors. Because the study included only a small number of donors, the genetic and exposure-history diversity represented was limited.

The CDR3 goes from the cysteine to the phenylalanine over 13 residues. Only the CDR3 DNA is retained, 39 bases long and in frame from the first base. The germline V gene supplies CDR1 KGHSH and CDR2 LQKENI. The germline ends are 9 bases apart after V is trimmed by 3 bases and J by 4 bases. Worth noting for this clone: Its antigen is currently not known. No quality values exist for individual bases; no much larger clone is one base distant.

Using the deep immunoSEQ assay, TCR CDR3 regions were amplified from genomic DNA by multiplex PCR. For each cell subset, the extracted genomic DNA was distributed evenly across all wells of several immunoSEQ 96-well plates, and each plate served as one replicate. For sorted subsets, roughly 200 ng of genomic DNA, equivalent to tens of thousands of T cell genomes, went into each replicate PCR. The purified libraries were quantified using a Qubit 3.0 fluorometer, sized with a Bioanalyzer 2100, and then quantified again using the KAPA Library Quantification kit. Every immunoSEQ 96-well plate was sequenced on a dedicated single-read 150-cycle Illumina NextSeq 550 flow cell. From the authors' description of their analysis: Because the immunoSEQ output held only junctional sequences and lacked quality scores, the filtering could not match the filtering applied to full-length reads. Sequences were annotated with PyIR, a Python wrapper for IgBLAST v1.9, using IMGT germline references to assign V/J genes and CDR3. Reads were removed for weak V/J assignments (E-value above 1e-6), missing CDR3, stop codons, out-of-frame junctions, or ambiguous translated residues. V3J clonotypes were defined as sequences sharing an identical inferred V gene, J gene, and CDR3 amino acid sequence. Percentage overlap between repertoires was computed as shared unique clonotypes divided by the size of the smaller repertoire. Repertoire richness was assessed with RTK rarefaction, the Chao1 estimator, and Recon v2.1 estimates of unobserved clonotypes. For all TCRbeta clonotypes obtained by the gDNA method from four donors, generation probabilities were computed with OLGA. TCRdb's version of the immuneACCESS table is confined to in-frame rearrangements and falls short of the full clone set. An unresolved V gene accounts for under half of the shortfall where checked; the remainder is of unknown origin. V and J calls and clone size are those listed in that table; D and trimming were worked out from the DNA. Recorded for this sample are 2 million to 2.5 million clones; under 97% of them occurred a single time. The top ten hold less than 0.15% of the sample.

Donors were healthy HIV-negative adults with no recently reported acute infections or vaccinations. Only Caucasian adults living in Nashville, Tennessee, USA were represented among the donors. CD4+ T cells were enriched through magnetic negative selection, after which naive cells were positively selected on CD45RA and the remaining negative fraction served as the memory subset. Blood was obtained by leukapheresis, after which PBMCs were separated by Ficoll-Histopaque density gradient centrifugation and cryopreserved in liquid nitrogen vapor phase. Analytical flow cytometry was used to check the purity and quantity of every magnetically sorted T cell population. Each sorted fraction had its genomic DNA isolated and then quantified by UV absorbance on a Nanodrop 2000c.

This receptor chain uses TRBV18 and TRBJ2-5, with the D segment identity uncertain. This receptor was obtained from a man aged 18 to 35 in good health. Sequencing was performed on naive CD4+ T cells sorted from blood. The sample's cell subset or site label, decoded: CD45RA+ positively selected. The CDR3 has the sequence CASSPAIIETQYF. DNA sequence: TGTGCCAGCTCACCGGCCATCATAGAGACCCAGTACTTC.